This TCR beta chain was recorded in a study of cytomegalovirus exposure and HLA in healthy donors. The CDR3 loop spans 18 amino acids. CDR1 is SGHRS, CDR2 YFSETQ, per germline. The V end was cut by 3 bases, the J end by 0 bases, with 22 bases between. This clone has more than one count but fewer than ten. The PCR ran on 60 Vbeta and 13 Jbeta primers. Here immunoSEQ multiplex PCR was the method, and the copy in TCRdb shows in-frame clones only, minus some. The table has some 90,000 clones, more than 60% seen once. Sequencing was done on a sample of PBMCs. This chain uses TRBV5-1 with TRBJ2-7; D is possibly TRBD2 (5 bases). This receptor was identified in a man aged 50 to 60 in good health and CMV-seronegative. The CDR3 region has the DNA TGCGCCAGCAGCTCGGTCACTAGGAAAGGCTTCCCCTCCTACGAGCAGTACTTC. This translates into CASSSVTRKGFPSYEQYF.